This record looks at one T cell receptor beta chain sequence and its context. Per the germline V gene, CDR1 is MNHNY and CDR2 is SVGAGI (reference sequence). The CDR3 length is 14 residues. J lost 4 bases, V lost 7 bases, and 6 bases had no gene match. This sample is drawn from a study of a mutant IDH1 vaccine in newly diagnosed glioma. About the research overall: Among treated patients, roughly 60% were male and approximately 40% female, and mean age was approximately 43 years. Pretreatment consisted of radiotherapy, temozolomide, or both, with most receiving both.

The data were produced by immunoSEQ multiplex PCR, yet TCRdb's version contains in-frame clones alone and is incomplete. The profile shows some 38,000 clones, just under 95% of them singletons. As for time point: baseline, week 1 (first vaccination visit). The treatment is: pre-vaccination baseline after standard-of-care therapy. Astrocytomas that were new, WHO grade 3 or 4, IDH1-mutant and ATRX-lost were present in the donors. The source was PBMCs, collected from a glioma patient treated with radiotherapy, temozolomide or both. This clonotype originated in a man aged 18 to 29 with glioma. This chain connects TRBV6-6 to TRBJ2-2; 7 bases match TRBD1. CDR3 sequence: CASIPTGRTGELFF. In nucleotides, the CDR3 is TGTGCCAGCATTCCGACAGGGCGCACCGGGGAGCTGTTTTTT.